Shown below are 21 T cell receptor beta chains from a single sample sequenced in a study of cytomegalovirus exposure and HLA in healthy donors. The table came from immunoSEQ multiplex PCR; TCRdb's copy has only in-frame clones and leaves some out. The sample holds 250,000 to 400,000 clones; approximately 91% are singletons and the top ten take 0.9% to 1%. The sample consisted of PBMCs. Receptor source: a young man in good health and CMV-seronegative.

The sample holds a few counts of this clone. The chain couples TRBV27 to TRBJ1-6, with 7 bases matching TRBD1. Trimming removed 4 bases from V and 4 bases from J; junction bases left unmatched: 7. Germline CDR1 MNHEY, CDR2 SMNVEV (reference sequence). CDR3 length: 16 residues. Here the CDR3 reads CASSSARGQYNSPLHF. CDR3 in DNA: TGTGCCAGCAGTTCCGCTCGGGGACAGTATAATTCACCCCTCCACTTT.

This chain uses TRBV6-5 with TRBJ1-2, with D unclear. Germline CDR1 MNHEY, CDR2 SVGAGI. This CDR3 has 12 residues. V lost 2 bases and J 5 bases, leaving 6 bases between the germline ends. CDR3 sequence (DNA): TGTGCCAGCAGTTACGTCGGTTATGGCTACACCTTC. This encodes CASSYVGYGYTF.

This clone has a single count. The chain combines TRBV7-9 with TRBJ2-7, with 9 nucleotides matching TRBD1. The J segment lost 3 bases and the V segment lost 2 bases, leaving 5 bases of the junction unmatched. The CDR3 loop spans 15 amino acids. The V gene's germline CDR1 is SEHNR and CDR2 FQNEAQ (reference sequence). CDR3 DNA: TGTGCCAGCAGCTTAACCGGGACAGGGAACTACGAGCAGTACTTC. As protein: CASSLTGTGNYEQYF.

V gene TRBV6-1 combines with J gene TRBJ1-6; possibly TRBD1 for D (6 bases). Germline V gives CDR1 MNHNS, CDR2 SASEGT. This CDR3 has 14 amino acids. V lost 11 bases and J 9 bases, leaving 20 bases between the germline ends. The CDR3 here is CAGEGEAGFSPLHF. The CDR3 coding sequence is TGTGCCGGAGAGGGGGAAGCGGGATTTTCACCCCTCCACTTT.

The chain joins TRBV7-2 to TRBJ2-1; 13 nucleotides match TRBD2. This CDR3 is built from 19 residues. The germline gives CDR1 SGHTA, CDR2 FQGNSA. V lost 1 base and J lost 9; bases outside the gene matches: 15. The CDR3 is CASSLGARATSGGMGEQFF. CDR3 in DNA: TGTGCCAGCAGCTTAGGTGCGAGGGCGACTAGCGGGGGGATGGGTGAGCAGTTCTTC. Combining the CDR3 with reference TRBV7-2 and TRBJ2-1 gives the whole variable domain GAGVSQSPSNKVTEKGKDVELRCDPISGHTALYWYRQSLGQGLEFLIYFQGNSAPDKSGLPSDRFSAERTGGSVSTLTIQRTQQEDSAVYLCASSLGARATSGGMGEQFFGPGTRLTVL.

In the case of this clone: This sample also contains other DNA sequences that code for the same CDR3. The chain is built from TRBV19 and TRBJ2-7; 7 bases agree with TRBD1. This CDR3 is built from 13 residues. CDR1 is LNHDA, CDR2 SQIVND, per germline (reference sequence). V dropped 4 bases and J dropped 4; count of bases not matched to a gene: 4. The CDR3 nucleotides are TGTGCCAGTAGTAGAACAGGGGCGTACGAGCAGTACTTC. It yields the protein CASSRTGAYEQYF.

This sequence joins TRBV6-4 and TRBJ1-1; 10 nucleotides line up with TRBD1. Looked up from germline, CDR1 is MRHNA and CDR2 is SNTAGT. The CDR3 has 15 residues. Trimming at V came to 6 bases and at J to 1 base, leaving 5 bases not matched to a gene. As DNA, the CDR3 is TGTGCCAGCAGACCGGGACAGGGGAAGAACACTGAAGCTTTCTTT. It codes for CASRPGQGKNTEAFF.

V is TRBV18 and J is TRBJ2-1; D is unclear. Trimming shortened V by 3 bases and J by 4 bases, and 7 bases separated the two germline ends. Germline CDR1 KGHSH, CDR2 LQKENI. The CDR3 is 13 residues long. The CDR3 is CASSPTVYNEQFF. The DNA of the CDR3 is TGTGCCAGCTCACCTACGGTGTACAATGAGCAGTTCTTC.

CDR3 DNA sequence: TGTGCCAGCAGCTTGGAATTGGCGGAAGATACGCAGTATTTT. Protein: CASSLELAEDTQYF. V gene TRBV5-8 combines with J gene TRBJ2-3, with D unresolved. Germline V CDR1 and CDR2: SGHTS, YDEGEE. The CDR3 totals 14 residues. V shed 0 bases and J shed 5 bases, with 10 bases lying between them.

The rearrangement uses TRBV2 and TRBJ1-6, with D unresolved. Germline CDR1 reads SNHLY; CDR2 reads FYNNEI. The V and J ends lost 2 bases and 7 bases respectively, with 9 bases between them. The CDR3 extends over 14 amino acids. The CDR3 spells CASSENSLNSPLHF. The CDR3 nucleotides are TGTGCCAGCAGTGAAAACAGCCTCAATTCACCCCTCCACTTT.

This clone was counted between two and nine times. V usage is TRBV19 and J usage is TRBJ1-2; 10 bases fit TRBD1. The germline V gene encodes CDR1 LNHDA and CDR2 SQIVND (reference sequence). The V segment lost 9 bases and the J segment 5 bases; nucleotides outside the gene matches: 15. The CDR3 is 16 amino acids. CDR3 residues: CASLWDRGPKPYGYTF. As DNA, the CDR3 is TGTGCCAGCCTCTGGGACAGGGGACCTAAACCATATGGCTACACCTTC.

The chain links TRBV11-2 to TRBJ2-7; D gene unclear. This CDR3 is 14 amino acids long. The germline V gene encodes CDR1 SGHAT and CDR2 FQNNGV. Trimming shortened V by 7 bases and J by 1 base, and 14 bases separated the two germline ends. The CDR3 loop is CASTQRKVSYEQYF. In DNA form, the CDR3 reads TGTGCCAGCACCCAGAGGAAAGTATCCTACGAGCAGTACTTC. The complete variable domain, with remaining parts taken from reference TRBV11-2 and TRBJ2-7, reads EAGVAQSPRYKIIEKRQSVAFWCNPISGHATLYWYQQILGQGPKLLIQFQNNGVVDDSQLPKDRFSAERLKGVDSTLKIQPAKLEDSAVYLCASTQRKVSYEQYFGPGTRLTVT.

This chain uses TRBV29-1 with TRBJ2-5; TRBD1 matches 7 bases. Trimming at V came to 5 bases and at J to 3 bases, leaving 3 bases not matched to a gene. The V gene's germline CDR1 is SQVTM and CDR2 ANQGSEA. CDR3 size: 12 residues. The CDR3 nucleotides are TGCAGCGTTATGGGACAGAAAGAGACCCAGTACTTC. Amino acids: CSVMGQKETQYF. The variable domain in full, completed from reference TRBV29-1 and TRBJ2-5, reads SAVISQKPSRDICQRGTSLTIQCQVDSQVTMMFWYRQQPGQSLTLIATANQGSEATYESGFVIDKFPISRPNLTFSTLTVSNMSPEDSSIYLCSVMGQKETQYFGPGTRLLVL.

The chain links TRBV7-2 to TRBJ2-3; D remains ambiguous. The CDR3 has 12 residues. V lost 2 bases and J lost 8, with 8 bases in between. Germline loops: CDR1 SGHTA, CDR2 FQGNSA. CDR3 protein: CASSLSAATQYF. The CDR3 DNA reads TGTGCCAGCAGCTTAAGCGCGGCTACGCAGTATTTT.

The V call is TRBV2, the J call TRBJ1-3; 10 bases match TRBD1. Trimming cost V 7 bases and J 0 bases; bases outside gene matches: 18. The germline gives CDR1 SNHLY, CDR2 FYNNEI. This CDR3 is 20 amino acids long. CDR3 nucleotide sequence: TGTGCCAGCATCAGAGGGGGACAGGGGATTACTATTACCTCTGGAAACACCATATATTTT. It is translated as CASIRGGQGITITSGNTIYF.

The chain uses TRBV19 and TRBJ1-6; D uncertain. The CDR3 has 13 residues. Germline CDR1 LNHDA, CDR2 SQIVND (reference sequence). Trimming stripped 7 bases from V and 3 bases from J, with 7 bases between. CDR3 coding DNA: TGTGCCAGTACGAGGAACTATAATTCACCCCTCCACTTT. It yields the protein CASTRNYNSPLHF.

The chain joins TRBV6-4 to TRBJ2-2, with TRBD2 identical over 7 bases. CDR3 length: 13 residues. Germline V lookup: CDR1 MRHNA, CDR2 SNTAGT. The ends lost 6 bases at V and 3 bases at J; junction bases unmatched: 1. The CDR3 DNA reads TGTGCCAGCAGGGGGAGGGACACCGGGGAGCTGTTTTTT. This encodes CASRGRDTGELFF.

The chain has TRBV27 and TRBJ2-3; TRBD2 agrees at 9 bases. The CDR3 extends over 15 amino acids. CDR1 and CDR2 from the germline V gene are MNHEY and SMNVEV (reference sequence). V shed 7 bases, J shed 3 bases, and the junction held 8 bases outside the gene matches. In DNA form, the CDR3 reads TGTGCCAGCATGTGGGCGGGGGGGTTGACAGATACGCAGTATTTT. It is translated as CASMWAGGLTDTQYF.

The genes are TRBV18 and TRBJ1-2, with D tentatively TRBD1 (5 bases). CDR3 length equals 15 residues. Deletions cut 3 bases from V and 5 bases from J, with 16 bases between. Germline V gene lookup returns CDR1 KGHSH and CDR2 LQKENI. The CDR3 spells CASSPQPQGRYGYTF. CDR3 coding DNA: TGTGCCAGCTCACCGCAGCCGCAGGGAAGGTATGGCTACACCTTC.

The rearrangement links TRBV28 to TRBJ1-2, with D perhaps matching TRBD1 (6 bases). V lost 6 bases and J lost 0, with 14 bases in between. The CDR3 length is 15 residues. CDR1 is MDHEN, CDR2 SYDVKM, per germline. This CDR3 reads CASRGGGSTNYGYTF. The CDR3 DNA is TGTGCCAGCAGAGGGGGGGGCAGTACTAACTATGGCTACACCTTC.

The rearrangement joins TRBV7-2 to TRBJ1-5; the D gene is possibly TRBD1 (6 bases). The CDR3 length is 16 residues. The V and J ends lost 5 bases and 0 bases respectively, with 14 bases between them. Germline V gene data show CDR1 as SGHTA and CDR2 as FQGNSA. CDR3 residues: CASSPYTGYSNQPQHF. The CDR3 DNA reads TGTGCCAGCAGCCCGTATACAGGGTATAGCAATCAGCCCCAGCATTTT. Drawing the rest from reference TRBV7-2 and TRBJ1-5, the complete variable domain is GAGVSQSPSNKVTEKGKDVELRCDPISGHTALYWYRQSLGQGLEFLIYFQGNSAPDKSGLPSDRFSAERTGGSVSTLTIQRTQQEDSAVYLCASSPYTGYSNQPQHFGDGTRLSIL.